This T cell receptor beta chain was profiled in a study of shared clonotypes between healthy human individuals. The ends lost 6 bases at V and 7 bases at J; junction bases unmatched: 9. The CDR3 is 14 residues long. Germline CDR1 and CDR2: SEHNR and FQNEAQ (reference sequence). Data came from immunoSEQ multiplex PCR; TCRdb stores just in-frame clones and leaves some out. The table includes about 2.4 million clones, approximately 93% detected once. The sample comprised naive CD4+ T cells from PBMCs. Noted subset: CD45RA+ positively selected. The chain employs TRBV7-9 and TRBJ1-2; 9 bases agree with TRBD1. This receptor was identified in a young man in good health. Some clones in this sample may be carry-over from other donors' samples. CDR3 in DNA: TGTGCCAGCAGTCCGGGACAGGGTACTCTTGGCTACACCTTC. This sequence encodes CASSPGQGTLGYTF.